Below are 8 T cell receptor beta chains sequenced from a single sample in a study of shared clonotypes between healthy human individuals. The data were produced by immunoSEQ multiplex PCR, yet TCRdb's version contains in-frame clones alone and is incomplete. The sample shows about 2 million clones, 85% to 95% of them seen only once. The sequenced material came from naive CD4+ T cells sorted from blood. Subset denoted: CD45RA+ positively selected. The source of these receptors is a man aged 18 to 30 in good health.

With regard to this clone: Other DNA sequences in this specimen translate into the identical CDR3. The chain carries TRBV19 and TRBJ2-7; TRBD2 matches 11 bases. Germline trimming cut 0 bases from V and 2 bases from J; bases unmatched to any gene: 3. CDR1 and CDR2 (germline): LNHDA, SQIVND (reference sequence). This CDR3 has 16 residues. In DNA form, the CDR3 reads TGTGCCAGTAGTATAGAAGGGACTAGCGGAGCCTACGAGCAGTACTTC. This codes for CASSIEGTSGAYEQYF.

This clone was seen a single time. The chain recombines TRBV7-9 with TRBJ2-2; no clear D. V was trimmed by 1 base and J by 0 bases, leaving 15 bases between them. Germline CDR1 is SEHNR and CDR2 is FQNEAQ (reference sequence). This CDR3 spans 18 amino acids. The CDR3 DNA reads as TGTGCCAGCAGCTTAGGCAGGTTGTCGGTTTCGAACACCGGGGAGCTGTTTTTT. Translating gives CASSLGRLSVSNTGELFF.

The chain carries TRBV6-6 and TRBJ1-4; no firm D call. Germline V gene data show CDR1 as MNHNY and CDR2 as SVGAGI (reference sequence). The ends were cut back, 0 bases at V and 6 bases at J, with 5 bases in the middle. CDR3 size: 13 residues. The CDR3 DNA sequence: TGTGCCAGCAGTTACTCCCGGTATGAAAAACTGTTTTTT. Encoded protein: CASSYSRYEKLFF.

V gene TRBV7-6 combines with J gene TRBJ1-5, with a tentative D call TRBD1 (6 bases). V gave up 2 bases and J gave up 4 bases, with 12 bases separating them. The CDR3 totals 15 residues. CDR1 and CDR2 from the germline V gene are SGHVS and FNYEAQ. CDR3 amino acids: CASSLKQGGNQPQHF. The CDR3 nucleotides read TGTGCCAGCAGCTTAAAACAGGGAGGGAATCAGCCCCAGCATTTT.

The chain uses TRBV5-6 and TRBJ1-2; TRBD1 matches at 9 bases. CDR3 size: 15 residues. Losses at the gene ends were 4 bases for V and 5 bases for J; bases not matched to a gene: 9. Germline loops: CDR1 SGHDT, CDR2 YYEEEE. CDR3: CASSPTTGGYYGYTF. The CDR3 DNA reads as TGTGCCAGCAGCCCAACGACAGGGGGGTATTATGGCTACACCTTC.

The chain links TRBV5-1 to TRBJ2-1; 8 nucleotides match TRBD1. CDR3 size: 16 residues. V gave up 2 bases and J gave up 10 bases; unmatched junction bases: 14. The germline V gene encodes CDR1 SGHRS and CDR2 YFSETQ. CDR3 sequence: CASSFIRDRPTIEQFF. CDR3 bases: TGCGCCAGCAGCTTTATCCGGGACAGGCCAACAATAGAGCAGTTCTTC.

The CDR3 spells CASSSRQVGNQPQHF. The CDR3 bases are TGTGCCAGCAGTTCCCGACAGGTGGGCAATCAGCCCCAGCATTTT. The chain links TRBV27 to TRBJ1-5; TRBD1 is a possible D gene (6 bases). Germline CDR1 MNHEY, CDR2 SMNVEV (reference sequence). CDR3 size: 15 residues. Between the trimmed V and J ends, which lost 4 bases and 2 bases, there was a span of 12 bases.

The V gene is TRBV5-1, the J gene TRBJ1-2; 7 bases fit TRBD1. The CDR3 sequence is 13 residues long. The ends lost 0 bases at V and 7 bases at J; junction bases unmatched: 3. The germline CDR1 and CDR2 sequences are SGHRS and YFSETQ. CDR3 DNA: TGCGCCAGCAGCTTGGAGGGGGCGACTGGCTACACCTTC. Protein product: CASSLEGATGYTF.